This T cell receptor (beta chain) was retrieved from a study of molecular identifiers for immune sequencing clone quantification. TCRdb recomputed calls from the PCR reads with MiXCR, one row per CDR3 protein. The sample includes about 300,000 distinct CDR3 sequences, roughly 23% of them seen just once. Naive CD8 T cells underwent sorting with the CD8+CD4-CCR7+CD45RA+ definition. The CDR3 runs to 13 residues. The V gene's germline CDR1 is SEHNR and CDR2 FQNEAQ (reference sequence). V was shortened by 2 bases and J by 3 bases, with 7 bases between the two germline ends. This clonotype was found many times.

This clonotype originated in a human donor in good health. Some libraries in this study had Jurkat cell RNA spiked in. The rearrangement joins TRBV7-9 to TRBJ2-5; the D is unclear. The specimen was naive CD8+ T cells from blood, with Jurkat cell RNA spiked in. Subset defined: FACS-sorted CD8+CD4-CCR7+CD45RA+ naive T cells. The CDR3 here is CASSLIREETQYF. The CDR3, as DNA: TGTGCCAGCAGCTTAATTAGAGAAGAGACCCAGTACTTC. Full variable domain (remainder filled in from reference TRBV7-9 and TRBJ2-5): DTGVSQNPRHKITKRGQNVTFRCDPISEHNRLYWYRQTLGQGPEFLTYFQNEAQLEKSRLLSDRFSAERPKGSFSTLEIQRTEQGDSAMYLCASSLIREETQYFGPGTRLLVL.